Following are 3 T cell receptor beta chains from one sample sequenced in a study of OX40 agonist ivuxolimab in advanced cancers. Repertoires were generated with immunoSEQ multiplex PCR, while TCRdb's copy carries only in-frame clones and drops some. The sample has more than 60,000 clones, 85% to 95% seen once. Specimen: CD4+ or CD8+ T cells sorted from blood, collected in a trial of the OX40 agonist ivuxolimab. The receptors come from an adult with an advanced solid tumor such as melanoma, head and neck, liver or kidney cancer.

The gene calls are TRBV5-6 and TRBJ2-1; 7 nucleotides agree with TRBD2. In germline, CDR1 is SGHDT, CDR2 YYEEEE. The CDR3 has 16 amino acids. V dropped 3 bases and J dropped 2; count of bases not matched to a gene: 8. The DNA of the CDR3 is TGTGCCAGCAGCTCGACGGGGAGGGAGCCCTACAATGAGCAGTTCTTC. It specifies CASSSTGREPYNEQFF.

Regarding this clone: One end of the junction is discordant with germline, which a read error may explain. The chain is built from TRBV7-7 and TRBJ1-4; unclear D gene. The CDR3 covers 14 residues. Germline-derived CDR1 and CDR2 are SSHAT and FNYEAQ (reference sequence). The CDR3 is CASRLMPTNEKLFF. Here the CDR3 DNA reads TGTGCTAGCAGGTTGATGCCAACTAATGAAAAACTGTTTTTT.

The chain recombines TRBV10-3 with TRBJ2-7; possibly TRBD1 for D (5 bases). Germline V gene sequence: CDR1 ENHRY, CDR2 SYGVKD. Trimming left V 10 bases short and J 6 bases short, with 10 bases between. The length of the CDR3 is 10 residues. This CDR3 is CATWGFEQYF. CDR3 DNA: TGTGCCACCTGGGGCTTCGAGCAGTACTTC.